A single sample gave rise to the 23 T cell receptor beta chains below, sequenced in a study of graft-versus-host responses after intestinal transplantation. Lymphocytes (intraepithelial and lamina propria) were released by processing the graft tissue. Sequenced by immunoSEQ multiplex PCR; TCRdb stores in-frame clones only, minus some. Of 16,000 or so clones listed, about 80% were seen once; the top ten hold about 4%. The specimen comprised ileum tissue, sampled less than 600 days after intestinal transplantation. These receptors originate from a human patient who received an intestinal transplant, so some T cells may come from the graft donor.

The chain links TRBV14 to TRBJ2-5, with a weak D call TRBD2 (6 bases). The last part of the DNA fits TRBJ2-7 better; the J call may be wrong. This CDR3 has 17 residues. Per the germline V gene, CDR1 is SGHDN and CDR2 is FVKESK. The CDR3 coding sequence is TGTGCCAGCAGCCCCTCCCTCGGGCGGGGTTTCTCCTACGAGCAGTACTTC. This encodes CASSPSLGRGFSYEQYF.

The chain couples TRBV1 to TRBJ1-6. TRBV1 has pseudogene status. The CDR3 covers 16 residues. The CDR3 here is CTSSQDIQVGDSPLHF. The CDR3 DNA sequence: TGCACCAGCAGCCAAGATATCCAGGTGGGGGATTCACCCCTCCACTTT.

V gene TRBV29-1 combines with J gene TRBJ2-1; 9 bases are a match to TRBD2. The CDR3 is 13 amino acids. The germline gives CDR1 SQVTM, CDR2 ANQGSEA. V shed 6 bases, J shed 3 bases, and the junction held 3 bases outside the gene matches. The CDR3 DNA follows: TGCAGCGTCCTGACTAGCGGCTACAATGAGCAGTTCTTC. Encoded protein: CSVLTSGYNEQFF.

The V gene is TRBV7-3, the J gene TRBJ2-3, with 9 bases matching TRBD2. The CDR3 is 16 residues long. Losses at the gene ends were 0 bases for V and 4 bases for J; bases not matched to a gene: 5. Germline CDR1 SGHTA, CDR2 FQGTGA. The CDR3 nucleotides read TGTGCCAGCAGCTTAACGAGCGGGGGGAACTCAGATACGCAGTATTTT. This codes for CASSLTSGGNSDTQYF.

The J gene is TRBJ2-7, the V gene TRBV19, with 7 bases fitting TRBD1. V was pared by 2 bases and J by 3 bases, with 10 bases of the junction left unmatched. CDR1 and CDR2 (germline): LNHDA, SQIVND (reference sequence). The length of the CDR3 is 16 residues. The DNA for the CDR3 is TGTGCCAGTAGTATAAACGTCGAGACAGGGATCTACGAGCAGTACTTC. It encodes CASSINVETGIYEQYF.

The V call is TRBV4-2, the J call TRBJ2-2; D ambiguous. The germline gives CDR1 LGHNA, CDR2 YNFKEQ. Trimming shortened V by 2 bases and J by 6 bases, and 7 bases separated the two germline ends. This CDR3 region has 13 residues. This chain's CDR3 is CASSQPVAGELFF. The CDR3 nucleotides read TGTGCCAGCAGCCAACCCGTTGCCGGGGAGCTGTTTTTT.

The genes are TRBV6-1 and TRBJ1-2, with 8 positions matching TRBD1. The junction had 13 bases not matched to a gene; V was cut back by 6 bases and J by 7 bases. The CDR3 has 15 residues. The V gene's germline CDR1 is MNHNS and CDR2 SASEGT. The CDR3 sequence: CASRVMTGVKGGYTF. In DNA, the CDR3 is TGTGCCAGCAGAGTTATGACAGGGGTGAAGGGTGGCTACACCTTC.

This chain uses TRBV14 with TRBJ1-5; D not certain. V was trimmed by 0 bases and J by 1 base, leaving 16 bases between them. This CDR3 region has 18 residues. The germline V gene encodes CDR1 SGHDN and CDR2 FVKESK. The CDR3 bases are TGTGCCAGCAGCCAAGAGGGGTTAGAGAATCACAGCAATCAGCCCCAGCATTTT. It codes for CASSQEGLENHSNQPQHF.

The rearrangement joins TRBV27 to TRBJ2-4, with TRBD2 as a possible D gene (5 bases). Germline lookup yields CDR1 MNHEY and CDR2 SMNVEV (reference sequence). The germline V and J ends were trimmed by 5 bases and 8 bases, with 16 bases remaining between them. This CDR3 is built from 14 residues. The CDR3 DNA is TGTGCCAGCAGTCTCGCGGGTAGTTATGACATTCAGTACTTC. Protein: CASSLAGSYDIQYF.

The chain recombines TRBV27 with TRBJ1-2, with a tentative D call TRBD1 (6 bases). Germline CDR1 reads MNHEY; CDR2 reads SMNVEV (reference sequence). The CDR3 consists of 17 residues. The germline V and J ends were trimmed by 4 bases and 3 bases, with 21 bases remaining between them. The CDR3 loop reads CASSWTPSTGLDYGYTF. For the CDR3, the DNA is TGTGCCAGCAGTTGGACACCTTCAACAGGGCTGGACTATGGCTACACCTTC.

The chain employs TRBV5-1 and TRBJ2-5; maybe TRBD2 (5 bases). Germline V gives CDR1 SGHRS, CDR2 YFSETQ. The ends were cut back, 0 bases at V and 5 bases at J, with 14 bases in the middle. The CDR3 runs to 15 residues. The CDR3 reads CASSLAARGSETQYF. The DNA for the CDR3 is TGCGCCAGCAGCTTGGCCGCTAGAGGGTCCGAGACCCAGTACTTC. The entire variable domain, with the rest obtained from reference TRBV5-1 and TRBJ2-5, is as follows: KAGVTQTPRYLIKTRGQQVTLSCSPISGHRSVSWYQQTPGQGLQFLFEYFSETQRNKGNFPGRFSGRQFSNSRSEMNVSTLELGDSALYLCASSLAARGSETQYFGPGTRLLVL.

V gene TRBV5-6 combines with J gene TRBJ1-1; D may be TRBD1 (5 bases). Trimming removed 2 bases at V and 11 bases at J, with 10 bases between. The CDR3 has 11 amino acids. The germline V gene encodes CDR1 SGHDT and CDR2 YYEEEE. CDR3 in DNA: TGTGCCAGCAGCTTATCTGGGGACGCTTTCTTT. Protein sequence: CASSLSGDAFF.

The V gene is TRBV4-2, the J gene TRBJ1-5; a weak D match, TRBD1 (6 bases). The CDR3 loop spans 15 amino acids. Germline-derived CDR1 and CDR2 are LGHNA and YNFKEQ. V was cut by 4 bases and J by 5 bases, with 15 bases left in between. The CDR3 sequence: CASSREQGGDQPQHF. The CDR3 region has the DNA TGTGCCAGCAGCCGGGAACAGGGAGGCGATCAGCCCCAGCATTTT.

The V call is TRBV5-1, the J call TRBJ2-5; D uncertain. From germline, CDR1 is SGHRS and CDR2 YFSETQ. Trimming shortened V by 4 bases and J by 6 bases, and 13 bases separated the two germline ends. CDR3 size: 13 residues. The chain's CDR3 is CASSKDESQTQYF. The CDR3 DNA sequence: TGCGCCAGCAGCAAGGACGAGTCTCAGACCCAGTACTTC.

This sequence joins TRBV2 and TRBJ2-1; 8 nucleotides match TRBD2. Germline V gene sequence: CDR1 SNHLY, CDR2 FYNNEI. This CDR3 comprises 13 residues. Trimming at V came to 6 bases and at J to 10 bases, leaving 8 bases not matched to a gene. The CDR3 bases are TGTGCCAGCAGCACCGGGACTAGAAAAGAGCAGTTCTTC. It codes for CASSTGTRKEQFF.

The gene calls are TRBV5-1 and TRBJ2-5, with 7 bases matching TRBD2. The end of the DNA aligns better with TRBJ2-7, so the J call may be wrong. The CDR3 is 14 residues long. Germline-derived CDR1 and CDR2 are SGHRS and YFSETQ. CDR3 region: CASSTSGGSHEQYF. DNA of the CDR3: TGCGCCAGCAGCACGTCGGGGGGAAGCCACGAGCAGTACTTC.

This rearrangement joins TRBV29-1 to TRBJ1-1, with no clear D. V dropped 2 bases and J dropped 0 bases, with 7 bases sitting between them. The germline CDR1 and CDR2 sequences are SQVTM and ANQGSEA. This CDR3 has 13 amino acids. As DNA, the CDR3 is TGCAGCGTTGAACGACGGATGAACACTGAAGCTTTCTTT. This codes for CSVERRMNTEAFF.

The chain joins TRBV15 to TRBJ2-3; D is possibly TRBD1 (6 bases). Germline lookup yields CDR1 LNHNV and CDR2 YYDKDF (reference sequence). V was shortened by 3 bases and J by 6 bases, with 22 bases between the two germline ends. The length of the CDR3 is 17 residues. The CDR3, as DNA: TGTGCCACCAGCAGTCCCCTTGGCAGGGGACGAAGTGATACGCAGTATTTT. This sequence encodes CATSSPLGRGRSDTQYF.

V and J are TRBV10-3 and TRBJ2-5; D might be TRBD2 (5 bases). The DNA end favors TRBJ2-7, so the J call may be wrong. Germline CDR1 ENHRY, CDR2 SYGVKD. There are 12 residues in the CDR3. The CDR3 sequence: CATRTASYEQYF. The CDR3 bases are TGTGCCACCCGGACTGCTTCCTACGAGCAGTACTTC.

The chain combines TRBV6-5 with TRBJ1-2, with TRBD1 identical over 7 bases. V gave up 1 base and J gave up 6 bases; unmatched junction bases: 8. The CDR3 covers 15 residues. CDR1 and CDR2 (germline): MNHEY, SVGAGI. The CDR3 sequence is CASSYLQGNLDGYTF. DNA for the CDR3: TGTGCCAGCAGTTACTTACAGGGGAATCTGGATGGCTACACCTTC.

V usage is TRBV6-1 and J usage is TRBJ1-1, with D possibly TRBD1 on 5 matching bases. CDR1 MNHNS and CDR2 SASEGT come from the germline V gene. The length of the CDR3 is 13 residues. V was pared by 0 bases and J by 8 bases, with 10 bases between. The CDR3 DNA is TGTGCCAGCAGTGAAGCCTCGGGGCAAGAAGCTTTCTTT. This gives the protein CASSEASGQEAFF.

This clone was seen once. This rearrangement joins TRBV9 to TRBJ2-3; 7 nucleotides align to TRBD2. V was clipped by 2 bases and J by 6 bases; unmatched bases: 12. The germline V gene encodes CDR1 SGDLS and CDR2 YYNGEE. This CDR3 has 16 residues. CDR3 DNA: TGTGCCAGCAGCGTGGGTATAAGCGGGGCCGGGGATACGCAGTATTTT. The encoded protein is CASSVGISGAGDTQYF.

CDR3 region: CATTPTRQGAELGYTF. The DNA of the CDR3 is TGCGCCACCACTCCAACAAGACAGGGGGCGGAACTAGGCTACACCTTC. The V gene is TRBV10-2, the J gene TRBJ1-2; TRBD1 matches 10 bases. Germline V lookup: CDR1 WSHSY, CDR2 SAAADI. CDR3 length: 16 amino acids. With 10 bases clipped from V and 8 bases from J, the junction kept 19 bases outside the gene matches.